These 9 T cell receptor beta chains share one sample of origin, sequenced in a study of cytomegalovirus exposure and HLA in healthy donors. With 60 Vbeta and 13 Jbeta primers, the PCR was carried out. Clones were sequenced by immunoSEQ multiplex PCR, and TCRdb holds only the in-frame ones, with some missing. The profile shows just over 95,000 clones, about 70% of them singletons. Sequenced sample: PBMCs. These receptors all stem from a human donor in good health.

This clone was seen a single time. CDR3 bases: TGTGCCAGCAGCCCGACGGGACTCCTCACTGAAGCTTTCTTT. It encodes CASSPTGLLTEAFF. V and J are TRBV7-8 and TRBJ1-1; possibly TRBD1 for D (5 bases). Germline-derived CDR1 and CDR2 are SGHVS and FQNEAQ. V gave up 5 bases and J gave up 4 bases, with 14 bases separating them. The CDR3 length is 14 residues.

The chain is built from TRBV5-1 and TRBJ2-1; 12 bases are a match to TRBD1. The germline CDR1 and CDR2 sequences are SGHRS and YFSETQ. The CDR3 has 16 residues. With V trimmed by 6 bases and J by 9 bases, 13 bases remained unmatched. CDR3 bases: TGCGCCAGCACCTTCTCGGTCGGGACAGGGGGCAGTGAGCAGTTCTTC. It encodes CASTFSVGTGGSEQFF.

V gene TRBV7-2 combines with J gene TRBJ1-1, with 9 positions matching TRBD1. There are 14 residues in the CDR3. Germline loops: CDR1 SGHTA, CDR2 FQGNSA. The V gene end was trimmed by 5 bases and the J gene end by 1 base; junction bases not matched to a gene: 2. This CDR3 reads CASSRDRANTEAFF. The DNA of the CDR3 is TGTGCCAGCAGCCGGGACAGGGCGAACACTGAAGCTTTCTTT.

This chain uses TRBV2 with TRBJ1-1, with TRBD1 identical over 7 bases. The CDR3 extends over 14 amino acids. CDR1 SNHLY and CDR2 FYNNEI come from the germline V gene. The junction had 4 bases not matched to a gene; V was cut back by 6 bases and J by 0 bases. The CDR3 nucleotides are TGTGCCAGCAGCGTGACAGGGTTGAACACTGAAGCTTTCTTT. This codes for CASSVTGLNTEAFF.

This clone was found once. The chain uses TRBV7-2 and TRBJ1-1; D possibly corresponds to TRBD1 (5 bases). The CDR3 runs 13 residues. V was trimmed by 5 bases and J by 11 bases, leaving 18 bases between them. Germline values: CDR1 SGHTA, CDR2 FQGNSA. CDR3 DNA sequence: TGTGCCAGCAGCCCCCCGGGGCGGGAGCGGGCTTTCTTT. Translation gives CASSPPGRERAFF.

V is TRBV5-1 and J is TRBJ2-3; 8 bases line up with TRBD2. Trimming took 0 bases from V and 2 from J; bases not matched to a gene: 5. The CDR3 length is 16 residues. The V gene's germline CDR1 is SGHRS and CDR2 YFSETQ. Here the CDR3 reads CASSLAAGGDTDTQYF. The CDR3 DNA reads TGCGCCAGCAGCTTGGCTGCGGGGGGTGACACAGATACGCAGTATTTT.

The chain carries TRBV6-6 and TRBJ2-1, with D perhaps TRBD2 (5 bases). With 2 bases removed from V and 9 bases from J, the gap between germline ends came to 11 bases. Germline CDR1 reads MNHNY; CDR2 reads SVGAGI (reference sequence). The CDR3 length is 13 residues. The chain's CDR3 is CASSYDLAGEQFF. For the CDR3, the DNA is TGTGCCAGCAGTTACGATCTAGCTGGTGAGCAGTTCTTC.

This clone was observed a handful of times. The chain employs TRBV10-3 and TRBJ2-3; TRBD2 matches 11 bases. J gave up 2 bases and V 4 bases, and 11 bases lay outside the gene matches. The CDR3 runs 18 residues. CDR1 is ENHRY and CDR2 is SYGVKD in the germline V gene. CDR3: CAISGPSGLAEFTDTQYF. CDR3 DNA: TGTGCCATCAGTGGGCCTTCGGGACTAGCGGAATTCACAGATACGCAGTATTTT.

This clone was seen repeatedly, ten times or more. The chain is built from TRBV19 and TRBJ2-7, with no clear D. The germline CDR1 and CDR2 sequences are LNHDA and SQIVND (reference sequence). The CDR3 sequence is 14 residues long. With 3 bases removed from V and 0 bases from J, the gap between germline ends came to 9 bases. CDR3 coding DNA: TGTGCCAGTAGTATTGTGGCTGCCTCCTACGAGCAGTACTTC. Protein product: CASSIVAASYEQYF.